The next 13 T cell receptor beta chains were all read from a single sample in a study of CD8+CD57+ T cells in acquired aplastic anemia. Genomic DNA, the template, was used for profiling of the TCR beta VDJ and CDR3. One entry per CDR3 protein results from TCRdb running MiXCR on the reads. The sample includes 200,000 to 250,000 distinct CDR3 sequences, around three fifths of them seen just once. An expansion of CD8+CD57+ cells by flow cytometry had been shown in patients chosen for sequencing. Sequencing used sorted CD4+, CD8+, or CD8+CD57+ T cells (not recorded which) from PBMCs. The receptors come from a human donor with aplastic anemia.

In this sample, this clonotype turned up once. This sequence joins TRBV29-1 and TRBJ1-5, with no clear D. CDR3 length equals 15 residues. From germline, CDR1 is SQVTM and CDR2 ANQGSEA. Trimming stripped 5 bases from V and 2 bases from J, with 16 bases between. The CDR3 sequence: CSVSDGVIGNQPQHF. Here the CDR3 DNA reads TGCAGCGTTTCGGACGGGGTAATCGGCAATCAGCCCCAGCATTTT.

This clonotype was picked up one time. The V gene is TRBV5-1, the J gene TRBJ2-2; TRBD2 is a possible D gene (6 bases). This CDR3 is built from 16 residues. Germline-derived CDR1 and CDR2 are SGHRS and YFSETQ. V gave up 3 bases and J gave up 5 bases, with 17 bases separating them. The CDR3: CASSSNGGMRTGELFF. CDR3 DNA sequence: TGCGCCAGCAGCTCGAACGGGGGAATGAGGACCGGGGAGCTGTTTTTT.

The V call is TRBV10-3, the J call TRBJ1-3, with D possibly matching TRBD1 (5 bases). This CDR3 comprises 12 residues. The germline V gene has CDR1 ENHRY and CDR2 SYGVKD. The V end lost 6 bases, the J end lost 6 bases, and 9 bases lay between the germline ends. CDR3 amino acids: CAIRGTSNTIYF. The CDR3 bases are TGTGCCATCAGGGGGACCTCAAACACCATATATTTT.

This chain joins TRBV7-9 and TRBJ2-1; 8 positions agree with TRBD2. Germline lookup yields CDR1 SEHNR and CDR2 FQNEAQ (reference sequence). The CDR3 contains 15 residues. V lost 5 bases and J lost 5; bases outside the gene matches: 8. CDR3 sequence (DNA): TGTGCCAGCAGCCGAGCCCGACTAGCGAACAATGAGCAGTTCTTC. Translation gives CASSRARLANNEQFF.

The genes are TRBV7-9 and TRBJ2-7; D is possibly TRBD1 or TRBD2 (5 bases each). Germline loops: CDR1 SEHNR, CDR2 FQNEAQ (reference sequence). V gave up 3 bases and J gave up 7 bases, with 13 bases separating them. The CDR3 contains 13 residues. DNA for the CDR3: TGTGCCAGCAGCTTGGGACCACCTACGGAGCAGTACTTC. Protein: CASSLGPPTEQYF.

This clonotype was seen just once. The chain links TRBV20-1 to TRBJ1-1, with unresolved D. The V end lost 6 bases, the J end lost 0 bases, and 8 bases lay between the germline ends. This CDR3 contains 12 residues. Per germline, CDR1 DFQATT and CDR2 SNEGSKA (reference sequence). For the CDR3, the DNA is TGCAGTGCCGGGCTGATGAACACTGAAGCTTTCTTT. This encodes CSAGLMNTEAFF.

The rearrangement joins TRBV5-1 to TRBJ1-6; 8 nucleotides agree with TRBD1. CDR1 and CDR2 (germline): SGHRS, YFSETQ. The J segment lost 13 bases and the V segment lost 0 bases, leaving 9 bases of the junction unmatched. This CDR3 has 15 residues. CDR3 DNA sequence: TGCGCCAGCAGCTTGGCCGGGGACAGGTGGTCGCCCCTCCACTTT. Its translation is CASSLAGDRWSPLHF. The full variable domain, completed using reference TRBV5-1 and TRBJ1-6, is KAGVTQTPRYLIKTRGQQVTLSCSPISGHRSVSWYQQTPGQGLQFLFEYFSETQRNKGNFPGRFSGRQFSNSRSEMNVSTLELGDSALYLCASSLAGDRWSPLHFGNGTRLTVT.

The V gene is TRBV7-9, the J gene TRBJ2-3; D not certain. The CDR3 spans 14 residues. Between the trimmed V and J ends, which lost 5 bases and 0 bases, there was a span of 9 bases. From germline, CDR1 is SEHNR and CDR2 FQNEAQ (reference sequence). The CDR3, as DNA: TGTGCCAGCAGCGGACGAGGTAGCACAGATACGCAGTATTTT. It encodes CASSGRGSTDTQYF.

With regard to this clonotype: The germline gene is not matched at one end of the junction; a read error may be the cause. The V gene is TRBV9, the J gene TRBJ2-1; the D gene is possibly TRBD1 (5 bases). The CDR3 extends over 13 amino acids. Germline V CDR1 and CDR2: SGDLS, YYNGEE. CDR3: CASSVVQGSEQFF. The CDR3 nucleotides are TGTGCAAGCAGCGTTGTCCAGGGAAGTGAGCAGTTCTTC. The whole variable domain, filled in from reference TRBV9 and TRBJ2-1, reads DSGVTQTPKHLITATGQRVTLRCSPRSGDLSVYWYQQSLDQGLQFLIQYYNGEERAKGNILERFSAQQFPDLHSELNLSSLELGDSALYFCASSVVQGSEQFFGPGTRLTVL.

J is TRBJ1-1 and V is TRBV20-1; D is possibly TRBD1 (5 bases). The CDR3 spans 11 residues. V gave up 3 bases and J gave up 7 bases, with 9 bases separating them. Germline V gene data show CDR1 as DFQATT and CDR2 as SNEGSKA (reference sequence). The CDR3 DNA is TGCAGTGCTAGCGGGACCTATGAAGCTTTCTTT. It translates to CSASGTYEAFF.

In its sample, this clonotype was seen a few times. This rearrangement joins TRBV7-9 to TRBJ2-5, with TRBD1 identical over 7 bases. The CDR3 runs 17 residues. V shed 6 bases and J 2 bases; nucleotides not matched to a gene: 15. Germline CDR1 SEHNR, CDR2 FQNEAQ (reference sequence). The CDR3 loop is CASRPPTGQPQQETQYF. The CDR3 coding sequence is TGTGCCAGCAGACCACCCACGGGACAGCCCCAACAAGAGACCCAGTACTTC.

A few counts support this clonotype. This chain joins TRBV10-3 and TRBJ2-3, with 8 bases lining up with TRBD2. Trimming at V came to 6 bases and at J to 3 bases, leaving 8 bases not matched to a gene. The CDR3 is made up of 15 amino acids. Germline CDR1 and CDR2: ENHRY and SYGVKD. In DNA, the CDR3 is TGTGCCATCAGCGTCGGGGGGGCGCGGACAGATACGCAGTATTTT. Translation: CAISVGGARTDTQYF.

Here the CDR3 DNA reads TGTGCCAGCAGCGCGTCCGGGACAGAAAGTCAGCCCCAGCATTTT. Translating gives CASSASGTESQPQHF. J is TRBJ1-5 and V is TRBV7-9; TRBD1 aligns across 7 bases. The CDR3 sequence is 15 residues long. V shed 5 bases, J shed 6 bases, and the junction held 10 bases outside the gene matches. Germline V gene data show CDR1 as SEHNR and CDR2 as FQNEAQ (reference sequence).